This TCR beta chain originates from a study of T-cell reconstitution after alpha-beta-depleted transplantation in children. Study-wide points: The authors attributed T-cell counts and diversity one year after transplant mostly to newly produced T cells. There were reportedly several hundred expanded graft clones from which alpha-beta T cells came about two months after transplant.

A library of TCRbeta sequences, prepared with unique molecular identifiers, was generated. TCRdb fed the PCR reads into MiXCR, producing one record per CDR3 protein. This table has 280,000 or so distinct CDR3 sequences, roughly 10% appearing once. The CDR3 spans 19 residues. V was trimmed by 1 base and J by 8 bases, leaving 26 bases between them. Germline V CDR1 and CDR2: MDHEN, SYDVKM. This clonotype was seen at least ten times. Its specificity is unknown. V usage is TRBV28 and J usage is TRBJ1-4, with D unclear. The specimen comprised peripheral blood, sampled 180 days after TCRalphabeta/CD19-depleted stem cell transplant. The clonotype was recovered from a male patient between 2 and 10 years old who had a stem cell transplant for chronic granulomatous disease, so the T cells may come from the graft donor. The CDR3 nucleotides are TGTGCCAGCAGTTTATTTTTCGATGGGCTTGGCGCAGGCTGGGAAAAACTGTTTTTT. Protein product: CASSLFFDGLGAGWEKLFF.